Listed below are T cell receptor beta chains from one sample, sequenced in a study of blood T cell repertoires in COVID-19. Only in-frame clones appear in the TCRdb table, and some are missing; sequencing was by immunoSEQ multiplex PCR. Seen here are roughly 250,000 clones, around 91% observed once, and the top ten hold 2.4%. Source material: PBMCs or T cells enriched from blood (not recorded which). These receptors came from a woman under 30 who had recovered from COVID-19. The CDR3 runs from the conserved cysteine through the conserved F or W. The D gene is left open where the match is weak. Clone size appears in some rows only: once, few, many, or a class for an expanded clone.

j_gene: TRBJ1-6; abundance: -; d_gene: TRBD1; v_gene: TRBV5-5; len: 13; CDR3nt: TGTGCCAGCAGCTCGGACAGGGGGTCACCCCTCCACTTT; CDR3aa: CASSSDRGSPLHF
j_gene: TRBJ1-2; abundance: -; d_gene: TRBD1; v_gene: TRBV7-9; len: 15; CDR3nt: TGTGCCAGCAGCGGAGGGGACAGGGCAAACTATGGCTACACCTTC; CDR3aa: CASSGGDRANYGYTF
j_gene: TRBJ2-1; abundance: -; d_gene: TRBD2; v_gene: TRBV9; len: 16; CDR3nt: TGTGCCAGCAGCGTAGCGGCGGGGGGCCTCTACAATGAGCAGTTCTTC; CDR3aa: CASSVAAGGLYNEQFF
j_gene: TRBJ2-2; abundance: -; d_gene: -; v_gene: TRBV5-8; len: 12; CDR3nt: TGTGCCAGCAGCTTGGTCGGGGGAGGGCTGTTTTTT; CDR3aa: CASSLVGGGLFF
j_gene: TRBJ2-5; abundance: -; d_gene: -; v_gene: TRBV3-1/TRBV3-2; len: 13; CDR3nt: TGTGCCAGCACCTCACCGGGTGGAGAGACCCAGTACTTC; CDR3aa: CASTSPGGETQYF
j_gene: TRBJ1-2; abundance: few; d_gene: TRBD1; v_gene: TRBV19; len: 18; CDR3nt: TGTGCCAGTAGTTCCCTCGCCGGGACAGGGTCCGGCGACTATGGCTACACCTTC; CDR3aa: CASSSLAGTGSGDYGYTF
j_gene: TRBJ2-7; abundance: -; d_gene: TRBD2; v_gene: TRBV6-6; len: 17; CDR3nt: TGTGCCAGCAGTCAATGGTCCAGGGGCTCTAGCGGGGGGAGGCCGTACTTC; CDR3aa: CASSQWSRGSSGGRPYF
j_gene: TRBJ2-5; abundance: once; d_gene: -; v_gene: TRBV3-1/TRBV3-2; len: 13; CDR3nt: TGTGCCAGCAGGGCCGGGAATAGGGAGACCCAGTACTTC; CDR3aa: CASRAGNRETQYF
j_gene: TRBJ1-1; abundance: once; d_gene: -; v_gene: TRBV14; len: 14; CDR3nt: TGTGCCAGCAGCCAATTTGTAACAGCCCCAGCAGCTTTCTTT; CDR3aa: CASSQFVTAPAAFF
j_gene: TRBJ2-3; abundance: -; d_gene: -; v_gene: TRBV5-6; len: 15; CDR3nt: TGTGCCAGCAGCCGGAAGGCGGGGGCTACAGATACGCAGTATTTT; CDR3aa: CASSRKAGATDTQYF
j_gene: TRBJ1-2; abundance: once; d_gene: -; v_gene: TRBV12-3/TRBV12-4; len: 13; CDR3nt: TGTGCCAGCAGTCCGACCAGAGGGTATGGCTACACCTTC; CDR3aa: CASSPTRGYGYTF
j_gene: TRBJ2-2; abundance: -; d_gene: TRBD2; v_gene: TRBV5-4; len: 15; CDR3nt: TGTGCCAGCAGGGTTCGGGGGGGGAACACCGGGGAGCTGTTTTTT; CDR3aa: CASRVRGGNTGELFF
j_gene: TRBJ1-2; abundance: -; d_gene: -; v_gene: TRBV2; len: 12; CDR3nt: TGTGCCAGCAGAGGACTCCTCTATGGCTACACCTTC; CDR3aa: CASRGLLYGYTF
j_gene: TRBJ1-4; abundance: -; d_gene: -; v_gene: TRBV11-2; len: 14; CDR3nt: TGTGCCAGCAGCTTTCCCGGACTAACTGAAAAACTGTTTTTT; CDR3aa: CASSFPGLTEKLFF
j_gene: TRBJ1-2; abundance: -; d_gene: -; v_gene: TRBV3-1/TRBV3-2; len: 14; CDR3nt: TGTGCCAGCAGCCCTGAGGTCTCCTCCTATGGCTACACCTTC; CDR3aa: CASSPEVSSYGYTF
j_gene: TRBJ1-2; abundance: -; d_gene: -; v_gene: TRBV7-8; len: 16; CDR3nt: TGTGCCAGCAGCTTAGCGTTTGCGGCCAGGGTGGAGGGCTACACCTTC; CDR3aa: CASSLAFAARVEGYTF
j_gene: TRBJ1-2; abundance: -; d_gene: -; v_gene: TRBV9; len: 16; CDR3nt: TGTGCCAGCAGCTCCCACCGGGCGTCAGGGGACTATGGCTACACCTTC; CDR3aa: CASSSHRASGDYGYTF
j_gene: TRBJ1-2; abundance: once; d_gene: -; v_gene: TRBV19; len: 14; CDR3nt: TGTGCCAGTAGTATAGAGGACAACCCCTATGGCTACACCTTC; CDR3aa: CASSIEDNPYGYTF
j_gene: TRBJ1-1; abundance: -; d_gene: -; v_gene: TRBV6-5; len: 14; CDR3nt: TGTGCCAGCACCTCCCGGGACAAGAACACTGAAGCTTTCTTT; CDR3aa: CASTSRDKNTEAFF
j_gene: TRBJ1-6; abundance: few; d_gene: -; v_gene: TRBV2; len: 15; CDR3nt: TGTGCCAGCAGTCTAGTCCGGGTTCATAATTCACCCCTCCACTTT; CDR3aa: CASSLVRVHNSPLHF
j_gene: TRBJ2-2; abundance: -; d_gene: -; v_gene: TRBV2; len: 15; CDR3nt: TGTGCCAGCAAGAGGACAGTTACTAACACCGGGGAGCTGTTTTTT; CDR3aa: CASKRTVTNTGELFF
j_gene: TRBJ1-3; abundance: -; d_gene: -; v_gene: TRBV10-3; len: 15; CDR3nt: TGTGCCATCAGTGATTCGTACAGCTCTGGAAACACCATATATTTT; CDR3aa: CAISDSYSSGNTIYF
j_gene: TRBJ1-5; abundance: -; d_gene: -; v_gene: TRBV28; len: 12; CDR3nt: TGTGCCAGCAGTTCGGGCAATCAGCCCCAGCATTTT; CDR3aa: CASSSGNQPQHF
j_gene: TRBJ1-4; abundance: -; d_gene: TRBD1; v_gene: TRBV11-3; len: 18; CDR3nt: TGTGCCAGCAGCTTGCCGGGACAGGGGGCCGCTGCTAATGAAAAACTGTTTTTT; CDR3aa: CASSLPGQGAAANEKLFF
j_gene: TRBJ2-7; abundance: -; d_gene: -; v_gene: TRBV7-9; len: 14; CDR3nt: TGTGCCAGCAGCTTACGAGGGGGGGTAAGAGAGCAGTACTTC; CDR3aa: CASSLRGGVREQYF
j_gene: TRBJ2-7; abundance: -; d_gene: TRBD1; v_gene: TRBV6-5; len: 15; CDR3nt: TGTGCCAGCAGTAATACGGACAGGGGGACCTACGAGCAGTACTTC; CDR3aa: CASSNTDRGTYEQYF
j_gene: TRBJ1-5; abundance: -; d_gene: -; v_gene: TRBV3-1/TRBV3-2; len: 12; CDR3nt: TGTGCCAGCAGCCAAGGGTCCGGGCCCCAGCATTTT; CDR3aa: CASSQGSGPQHF
j_gene: TRBJ2-1; abundance: -; d_gene: -; v_gene: TRBV10-3; len: 18; CDR3nt: TGTGCCATCACGTTTCCCATGCATAGCGGACTATTCTACAATGAGCAGTTCTTC; CDR3aa: CAITFPMHSGLFYNEQFF
j_gene: TRBJ2-7; abundance: -; d_gene: -; v_gene: TRBV2; len: 12; CDR3nt: TGTGCCAGCAGTGACAGGGCGTACGAGCAGTACTTC; CDR3aa: CASSDRAYEQYF
j_gene: TRBJ2-5; abundance: once; d_gene: -; v_gene: TRBV18; len: 13; CDR3nt: TGTGCCAGCTCACGGGACAAAGGAGAGACCCAGTACTTC; CDR3aa: CASSRDKGETQYF
j_gene: TRBJ2-7; abundance: -; d_gene: -; v_gene: TRBV6-5; len: 15; CDR3nt: TGTGCCAGCAGCCACCGCGCCAGGGTTGCGGACGAGCAGTACTTC; CDR3aa: CASSHRARVADEQYF
j_gene: TRBJ2-7; abundance: -; d_gene: -; v_gene: TRBV2; len: 11; CDR3nt: TGTGCCAGCAGCAGGTTGGGCGAGCAGTACTTC; CDR3aa: CASSRLGEQYF
j_gene: TRBJ2-7; abundance: -; d_gene: -; v_gene: TRBV4-1; len: 16; CDR3nt: TGCGCCAGCAGCCAAGCGGGGATTTCTGGGTCTTACGAGCAGTACTTC; CDR3aa: CASSQAGISGSYEQYF
j_gene: TRBJ2-3; abundance: -; d_gene: TRBD2; v_gene: TRBV11-2; len: 16; CDR3nt: TGTGCCAGCAGCTTAGGAAGCGGGGGGGCTATGGATACGCAGTATTTT; CDR3aa: CASSLGSGGAMDTQYF
j_gene: TRBJ1-3; abundance: -; d_gene: -; v_gene: TRBV2; len: 12; CDR3nt: TGTGCCAGCAGCCTACCTGGAAACACCATATATTTT; CDR3aa: CASSLPGNTIYF
j_gene: TRBJ2-5; abundance: -; d_gene: TRBD2; v_gene: TRBV7-9; len: 16; CDR3nt: TGTGCCAGCAGCCCCCGGACTAGCGGGGAGCAAGAGACCCAGTACTTC; CDR3aa: CASSPRTSGEQETQYF
j_gene: TRBJ1-5; abundance: -; d_gene: TRBD1; v_gene: TRBV28; len: 15; CDR3nt: TGTGCCAGCAGTTCCCCGGACAGGGAAGGCCAGCCCCAGCATTTT; CDR3aa: CASSSPDREGQPQHF
j_gene: TRBJ1-6; abundance: once; d_gene: TRBD1; v_gene: TRBV19; len: 17; CDR3nt: TGTGCCAGTAGTCCGCGGCAAGACAGGGGGTACAATTCACCCCTCCACTTT; CDR3aa: CASSPRQDRGYNSPLHF
j_gene: TRBJ2-4; abundance: once; d_gene: -; v_gene: TRBV21-1; len: 15; CDR3nt: TGTGCCAGCAGCAAAAAGGGGACAGTTAAAAACATTCAGTACTTC; CDR3aa: CASSKKGTVKNIQYF
j_gene: TRBJ1-1; abundance: once; d_gene: -; v_gene: TRBV28; len: 12; CDR3nt: TGTGCCAGCCAGGGATGGGACACTGAAGCTTTCTTT; CDR3aa: CASQGWDTEAFF